The clone carrying this TCR beta chain was counted at least ten times. MiXCR was run by TCRdb on the reads, yielding one entry per CDR3 protein. The table lists around 54,000 distinct CDR3 sequences, 6% to 9.5% of them singletons. The CDR3 loop spans 13 amino acids. Germline loops: CDR1 DFQATT, CDR2 SNEGSKA (reference sequence). The V gene lost 7 bases and the J gene lost 0 bases, with 12 bases spanning the gap. The data were taken from a study of patients with pleural tuberculosis. The receptor was isolated from a human donor with pleural tuberculosis. V and J are TRBV20-1 and TRBJ2-5; tentative D call: TRBD2 (6 bases). CDR3 DNA sequence: TGCAGTGTCCGCGGGGACTACCAAGAGACCCAGTACTTC. It translates to CSVRGDYQETQYF.